Shown below are 27 T cell receptor beta chains from a single sample sequenced in a study of identical twins. Using its own MiXCR run on the 5' RACE reads, TCRdb lists one record per CDR3 protein. The table lists 420,000 or so distinct CDR3 sequences, roughly 18% of them singletons, with around 12% in the top ten. Sequencing used naive T cells sorted from blood. The receptors were sampled from a man aged 50 or older in good health.

This clonotype occurred many times. V usage is TRBV15 and J usage is TRBJ1-2, with D perhaps TRBD1 (6 bases). This CDR3 is 15 amino acids long. Germline V gene data show CDR1 as LNHNV and CDR2 as YYDKDF (reference sequence). V was shortened by 0 bases and J by 4 bases, with 12 bases between the two germline ends. DNA of the CDR3: TGTGCCACCAGCAGAGAGCAGGACAGCGCCTATGGCTACACCTTC. This gives the protein CATSREQDSAYGYTF.

In this sample, this clonotype turned up a few times. J is TRBJ2-7 and V is TRBV25-1; 9 bases match TRBD1. The CDR3 is made up of 15 amino acids. Germline V gives CDR1 MGHDK, CDR2 SYGVNS. J gave up 1 base and V 1 base, and 2 bases lay outside the gene matches. Written as DNA, the CDR3 is TGTGCCAGCAGTGAATTAGGGACAGGGTCCTACGAGCAGTACTTC. Amino acids: CASSELGTGSYEQYF.

The rearrangement joins TRBV7-9 to TRBJ2-2; 8 positions match TRBD1. V lost 3 bases to trimming and J lost 5 bases; unmatched junction nucleotides: 5. The CDR3 loop spans 15 amino acids. The germline V gene has CDR1 SEHNR and CDR2 FQNEAQ (reference sequence). The DNA of the CDR3 is TGTGCCAGCAGCTTCCGACAGGGGACGACCGGGGAGCTGTTTTTT. Translation: CASSFRQGTTGELFF.

The chain joins TRBV27 to TRBJ2-1; 16 nucleotides agree with TRBD2. CDR1 and CDR2 from the germline V gene are MNHEY and SMNVEV (reference sequence). After removal of 6 bases from V and 2 bases from J, the junction contained 10 bases not matched to a gene. The CDR3 is made up of 19 amino acids. The DNA of the CDR3 is TGTGCCAGCAGATCCGCGGGACTAGCGGGGGGGCAGGCCTACAATGAGCAGTTCTTC. Protein sequence: CASRSAGLAGGQAYNEQFF.

This sequence joins TRBV6-1 and TRBJ2-1, with D unresolved. Germline V lookup: CDR1 MNHNS, CDR2 SASEGT. The CDR3 spans 13 residues. V was trimmed by 5 bases and J by 9 bases, leaving 14 bases between them. In DNA form, the CDR3 reads TGTGCCAGCAGTCAGCCGGGCTCCACTGAGCAGTTCTTC. Translated: CASSQPGSTEQFF.

There are many counts of this clonotype. V and J are TRBV9 and TRBJ2-5; either TRBD1 or TRBD2 may supply D (6 bases each). Germline CDR1 SGDLS, CDR2 YYNGEE. The CDR3 extends over 16 amino acids. Trimming pared 3 bases from V and 1 base from J, leaving 16 bases between. CDR3 DNA sequence: TGTGCCAGCAGCGATCCCTCGAGGGGGGTCCAAGAGACCCAGTACTTC. It encodes CASSDPSRGVQETQYF.

The genes are TRBV11-2 and TRBJ2-2, with D hard to call. Trimming removed 0 bases from V and 6 bases from J, with 5 bases in between. The CDR3 is made up of 13 amino acids. The germline V gene encodes CDR1 SGHAT and CDR2 FQNNGV. The CDR3 DNA follows: TGTGCCAGCAGCTTAGAAAGGGCCGGGGAGCTGTTTTTT. It translates to CASSLERAGELFF.

As for this clonotype: At one boundary the junction diverges from the germline segment, which might be a read error. V gene TRBV20-1 combines with J gene TRBJ2-3; 8 bases line up with TRBD1. The CDR3 consists of 17 residues. The germline V gene has CDR1 DFQATT and CDR2 SNEGSKA (reference sequence). The CDR3 is CSARPNPRGHRTGTQYF. The DNA of the CDR3 is TGCAGTGCTAGACCCAATCCCAGGGGGCATAGGACAGGTACGCAGTATTTT.

This chain uses TRBV11-2 with TRBJ2-2; D call uncertain. Germline lookup yields CDR1 SGHAT and CDR2 FQNNGV. Trimming took 6 bases from V and 4 from J, leaving 6 bases between them. CDR3 length equals 12 residues. The CDR3 nucleotides are TGTGCCAGCAGATCTAGCACCGGGGAGCTGTTTTTT. Its protein product is CASRSSTGELFF.

This clonotype appeared a few times. The V call is TRBV11-1, the J call TRBJ2-6; D may be TRBD2 (7 bases). Germline V gene data show CDR1 as SGHAT and CDR2 as FQDESV (reference sequence). Trimming removed 5 bases from V and 0 bases from J, with 17 bases in between. The CDR3 has 18 amino acids. The CDR3 DNA is TGTGCCAGCAGCCCCAGTCGGGGGGCAAGCTCTGGGGCCAACGTCCTGACTTTC. It is translated as CASSPSRGASSGANVLTF. Looking up the rest from reference TRBV11-1 and TRBJ2-6 gives the full variable domain: EAEVAQSPRYKITEKSQAVAFWCDPISGHATLYWYRQILGQGPELLVQFQDESVVDDSQLPKDRFSAERLKGVDSTLKIQPAELGDSAMYLCASSPSRGASSGANVLTFGAGSRLTVL.

This clonotype has only a few counts. J is TRBJ2-7 and V is TRBV20-1, with no clear D. The CDR3 has 11 residues. V lost 5 bases and J 2 bases, leaving 7 bases between the germline ends. The germline gives CDR1 DFQATT, CDR2 SNEGSKA (reference sequence). The chain's CDR3 is CSAGEPYEQYF. DNA for the CDR3: TGCAGTGCTGGGGAACCCTACGAGCAGTACTTC.

The chain combines TRBV6-1 with TRBJ2-5; tentative D call: TRBD2 (5 bases). The V gene lost 5 bases and the J gene lost 4 bases, with 17 bases spanning the gap. Germline CDR1 MNHNS, CDR2 SASEGT. CDR3 length: 15 residues. The CDR3 here is CASSHSDGLLETQYF. As DNA, the CDR3 is TGTGCCAGCAGTCATTCAGACGGACTCCTAGAGACCCAGTACTTC.

This clonotype has at least ten counts. The rearrangement uses TRBV7-2 and TRBJ2-7; 7 nucleotides line up with TRBD1. V trimming: 4 bases; J trimming: 0 bases; junction bases outside the gene matches: 6. There are 15 residues in the CDR3. The germline CDR1 and CDR2 sequences are SGHTA and FQGNSA. CDR3 sequence reads: CASSSSPGGSYEQYF. As DNA, the CDR3 is TGTGCCAGCAGCTCTTCCCCAGGGGGCTCCTACGAGCAGTACTTC.

The genes are TRBV12-3 or TRBV12-4 and TRBJ2-5, with 8 bases identical to TRBD2. This CDR3 contains 14 residues. J gave up 4 bases and V 6 bases, and 7 bases lay outside the gene matches. As DNA, the CDR3 is TGTGCCAGCAGGACAGGACTAGCAACAGAGACCCAGTACTTC. This gives the protein CASRTGLATETQYF.

V gene TRBV27 combines with J gene TRBJ2-1, with 8 bases that match TRBD2. This CDR3 region has 16 residues. From germline, CDR1 is MNHEY and CDR2 SMNVEV (reference sequence). With 2 bases clipped from V and 6 bases from J, the junction kept 9 bases outside the gene matches. The CDR3 is CASSLQAGVLGNEQFF. The CDR3, as DNA: TGTGCCAGCAGTTTACAAGCGGGAGTGTTGGGCAATGAGCAGTTCTTC.

This clonotype occurred a few times. This chain connects TRBV20-1 to TRBJ1-5, with 8 bases aligning to TRBD1. Germline V CDR1 and CDR2: DFQATT, SNEGSKA (reference sequence). The V and J ends lost 5 bases and 0 bases, in that order; junction bases with no gene match: 3. The CDR3 is 14 amino acids. The CDR3 loop reads CSALQGGSNQPQHF. The CDR3 nucleotides read TGCAGTGCTTTACAGGGGGGTAGCAATCAGCCCCAGCATTTT.

This clonotype has more than one count but fewer than ten. This sequence joins TRBV20-1 and TRBJ2-7; D is possibly TRBD1 (5 bases). Germline V lookup: CDR1 DFQATT, CDR2 SNEGSKA (reference sequence). V shed 7 bases and J shed 6 bases, with 19 bases lying between them. This CDR3 has 13 residues. The CDR3 bases are TGCAGTGGATATAAGGGGCCCCTCCTCGAGCAGTACTTC. It is translated as CSGYKGPLLEQYF.

The chain is built from TRBV10-3 and TRBJ2-2, with TRBD1 matching over 8 bases. This CDR3 spans 16 amino acids. CDR1 ENHRY and CDR2 SYGVKD come from the germline V gene. Trimming took 4 bases from V and 5 from J; bases not matched to a gene: 9. The CDR3 nucleotides read TGTGCCATCAGTGGTCAGGGGGCGCGGTTGACCGGGGAGCTGTTTTTT. It translates to CAISGQGARLTGELFF.

The chain carries TRBV20-1 and TRBJ2-7; 9 nucleotides line up with TRBD1. The CDR3 runs to 16 residues. Trimming removed 0 bases from V and 3 bases from J; junction bases left unmatched: 9. Germline-derived CDR1 and CDR2 are DFQATT and SNEGSKA (reference sequence). CDR3 residues: CSAREVQGQGLYEQYF. The CDR3 coding sequence is TGCAGTGCTAGAGAAGTTCAGGGACAGGGTCTCTACGAGCAGTACTTC.

This chain uses TRBV3-1 with TRBJ2-7; weak D call: TRBD2 (6 bases). The CDR3 has 15 amino acids. Germline CDR1 and CDR2: LGHDT and YNNKEL (reference sequence). The V end lost 0 bases, the J end lost 7 bases, and 16 bases lay between the germline ends. The CDR3 sequence is CASSQERRGLSEQYF. The CDR3 DNA reads TGTGCCAGCAGCCAAGAGCGGCGGGGTCTGTCGGAGCAGTACTTC.

The J gene is TRBJ2-7, the V gene TRBV3-1; 8 nucleotides line up with TRBD1. V shed 3 bases and J 1 base; nucleotides not matched to a gene: 11. This CDR3 has 17 amino acids. Germline CDR1 LGHDT, CDR2 YNNKEL (reference sequence). The CDR3 DNA follows: TGTGCCAGCAGCCAGGATTCCGGGACAGGCCCGTCCTACGAGCAGTACTTC. It is translated as CASSQDSGTGPSYEQYF.

This clonotype was counted between two and nine times. The chain carries TRBV9 and TRBJ1-1; possibly TRBD1 for D (5 bases). Germline lookup yields CDR1 SGDLS and CDR2 YYNGEE. V lost 1 base, J lost 5 bases, and 12 bases lay in between. The CDR3 loop spans 14 amino acids. CDR3 amino acids: CASSVRGESTEAFF. The CDR3 DNA follows: TGTGCCAGCAGCGTACGGGGGGAGTCGACTGAAGCTTTCTTT. The full variable domain, rest sourced from reference TRBV9 and TRBJ1-1, is DSGVTQTPKHLITATGQRVTLRCSPRSGDLSVYWYQQSLDQGLQFLIQYYNGEERAKGNILERFSAQQFPDLHSELNLSSLELGDSALYFCASSVRGESTEAFFGQGTRLTVV.

There are many counts of this clonotype. The gene calls are TRBV4-3 and TRBJ1-4; D unclear. The V end was cut by 0 bases, the J end by 4 bases, with 12 bases between. The CDR3 is 16 residues long. Looked up from germline, CDR1 is LGHNA and CDR2 is YSLEER. CDR3: CASSQDVASFNEKLFF. In DNA, the CDR3 is TGCGCCAGCAGCCAAGATGTGGCCAGTTTTAATGAAAAACTGTTTTTT.

This clonotype was detected only a few times. The V gene is TRBV5-1, the J gene TRBJ1-1; D is unresolved. The V end was cut by 2 bases, the J end by 0 bases, with 8 bases between. The CDR3 covers 14 residues. Germline CDR1 is SGHRS and CDR2 is YFSETQ. In nucleotides, the CDR3 is TGCGCCAGCAGCTTATCCGCCATGAACACTGAAGCTTTCTTT. This sequence encodes CASSLSAMNTEAFF.

This clonotype was recorded a few times. The chain has TRBV20-1 and TRBJ2-7; TRBD1 matches at 9 bases. With 5 bases clipped from V and 5 bases from J, the junction kept 13 bases outside the gene matches. Looked up from germline, CDR1 is DFQATT and CDR2 is SNEGSKA (reference sequence). This CDR3 is built from 15 residues. The CDR3 sequence: CSADRPGTGRDEQYF. CDR3 coding DNA: TGCAGTGCTGACAGGCCCGGGACAGGGAGAGACGAGCAGTACTTC.

This clonotype was seen a few times. The chain has TRBV9 and TRBJ1-2; TRBD1 matches at 7 bases. Germline assignment: CDR1 SGDLS and CDR2 YYNGEE. The CDR3 extends over 15 amino acids. V dropped 0 bases and J dropped 0; count of bases not matched to a gene: 2. The CDR3: CASSVGQGANYGYTF. DNA for the CDR3: TGTGCCAGCAGCGTAGGACAGGGAGCTAACTATGGCTACACCTTC.

This clonotype appeared once. A much larger clone lies a single base off, so this may be a read error. The rearrangement joins TRBV20-1 to TRBJ2-5, with D hard to call. Trimming stripped 2 bases from V and 7 bases from J, with 20 bases between. CDR1 and CDR2 from the germline V gene are DFQATT and SNEGSKA (reference sequence). This CDR3 contains 15 residues. The CDR3, as DNA: TGCAGTGCTAGAAAACGAGCCTCGAGGCGTGGGACCCAGTACTTC. This codes for CSARKRASRRGTQYF.